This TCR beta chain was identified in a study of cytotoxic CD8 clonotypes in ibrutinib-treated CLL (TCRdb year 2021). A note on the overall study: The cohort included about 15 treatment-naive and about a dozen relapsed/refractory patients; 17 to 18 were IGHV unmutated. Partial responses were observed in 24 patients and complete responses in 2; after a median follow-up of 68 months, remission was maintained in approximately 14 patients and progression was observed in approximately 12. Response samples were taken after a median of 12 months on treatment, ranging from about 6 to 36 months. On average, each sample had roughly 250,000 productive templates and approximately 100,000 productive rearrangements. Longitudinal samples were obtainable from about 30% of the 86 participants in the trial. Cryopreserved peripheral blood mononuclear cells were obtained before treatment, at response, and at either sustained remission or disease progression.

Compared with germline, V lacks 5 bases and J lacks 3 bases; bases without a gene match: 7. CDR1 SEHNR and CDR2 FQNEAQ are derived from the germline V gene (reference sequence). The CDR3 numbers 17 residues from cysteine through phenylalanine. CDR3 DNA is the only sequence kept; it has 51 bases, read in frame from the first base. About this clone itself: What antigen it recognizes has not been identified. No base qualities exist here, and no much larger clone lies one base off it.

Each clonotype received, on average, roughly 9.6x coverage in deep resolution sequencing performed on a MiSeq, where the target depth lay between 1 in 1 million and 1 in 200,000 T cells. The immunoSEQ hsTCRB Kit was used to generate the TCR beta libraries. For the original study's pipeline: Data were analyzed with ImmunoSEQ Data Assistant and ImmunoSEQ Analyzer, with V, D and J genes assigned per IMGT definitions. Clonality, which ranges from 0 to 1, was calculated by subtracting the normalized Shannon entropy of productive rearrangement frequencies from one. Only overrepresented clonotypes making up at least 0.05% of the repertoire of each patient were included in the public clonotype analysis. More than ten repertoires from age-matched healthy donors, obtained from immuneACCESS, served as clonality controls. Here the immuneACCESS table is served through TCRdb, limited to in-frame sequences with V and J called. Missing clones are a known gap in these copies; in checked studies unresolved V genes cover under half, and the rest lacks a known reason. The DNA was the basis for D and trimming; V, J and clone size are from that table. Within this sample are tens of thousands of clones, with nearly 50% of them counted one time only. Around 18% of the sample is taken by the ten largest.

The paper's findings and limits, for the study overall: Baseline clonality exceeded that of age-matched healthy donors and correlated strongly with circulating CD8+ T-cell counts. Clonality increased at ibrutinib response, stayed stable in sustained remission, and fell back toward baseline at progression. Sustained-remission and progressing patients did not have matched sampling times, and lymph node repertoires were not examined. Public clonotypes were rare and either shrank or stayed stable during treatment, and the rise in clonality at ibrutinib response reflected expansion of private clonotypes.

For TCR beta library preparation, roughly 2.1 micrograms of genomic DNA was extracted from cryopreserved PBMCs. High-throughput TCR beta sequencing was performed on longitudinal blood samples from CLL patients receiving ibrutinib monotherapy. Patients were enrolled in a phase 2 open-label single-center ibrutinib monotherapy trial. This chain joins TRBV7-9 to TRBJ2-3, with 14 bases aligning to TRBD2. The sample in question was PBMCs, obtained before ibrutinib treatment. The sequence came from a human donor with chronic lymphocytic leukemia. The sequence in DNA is TGTGCCAGCAGCACGAGGACTAGCGGGGGGTGGACAGATACGCAGTATTTT. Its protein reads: CASSTRTSGGWTDTQYF.